This TCR beta chain was observed in a study of blood T cell repertoires in COVID-19. For the study at large: Acute-phase and convalescent COVID-19 samples originated in the United States, Italy and Spain. Nucleic acid was either cDNA or gDNA, and it came from T cells, B-cell-depleted T cells, or PBMCs.

In the original processing: Counts of nucleated cells, estimated from reference gene primer amplification, were obtained. Sequencing used immunoSEQ multiplex PCR; TCRdb keeps in-frame clones, though not all of them. The D gene and trimming were derived from the DNA, and the V and J assignments and clone size from that table. Here the sample spans 80,000 to 130,000 clones, around 90% being singletons. Germline V gives CDR1 LNHDA, CDR2 SQIVND (reference sequence). V lost 8 bases and J 10 bases, leaving 14 bases between the germline ends. The CDR3 consists of 11 residues. This TCR was recovered from a man between 65 and 85 years old with acute or convalescent COVID-19. The J gene is TRBJ1-1, the V gene TRBV19, with a possible D match to TRBD1 (5 bases). The sequencing sample was made of peripheral blood. DNA for the CDR3: TGTGCCAGTGGAAGCGGGGGGAGAGCTTTCTTT. It specifies CASGSGGRAFF.